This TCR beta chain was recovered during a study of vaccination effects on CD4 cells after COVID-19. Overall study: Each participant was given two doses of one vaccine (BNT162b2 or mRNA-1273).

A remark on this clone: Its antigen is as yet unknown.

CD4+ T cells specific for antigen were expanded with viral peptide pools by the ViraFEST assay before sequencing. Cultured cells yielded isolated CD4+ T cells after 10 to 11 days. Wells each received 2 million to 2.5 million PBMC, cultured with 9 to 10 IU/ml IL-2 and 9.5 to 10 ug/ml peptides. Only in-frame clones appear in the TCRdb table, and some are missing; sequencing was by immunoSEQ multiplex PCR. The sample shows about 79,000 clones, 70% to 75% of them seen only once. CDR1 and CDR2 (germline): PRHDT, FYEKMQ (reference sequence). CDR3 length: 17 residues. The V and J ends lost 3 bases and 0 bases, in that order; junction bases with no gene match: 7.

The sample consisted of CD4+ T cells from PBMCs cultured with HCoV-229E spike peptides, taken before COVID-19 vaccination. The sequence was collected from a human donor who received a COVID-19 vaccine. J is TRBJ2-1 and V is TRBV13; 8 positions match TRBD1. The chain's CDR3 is CASSFGTGLSSYNEQFF. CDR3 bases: TGTGCCAGCAGCTTCGGGACAGGCCTCAGCTCCTACAATGAGCAGTTCTTC. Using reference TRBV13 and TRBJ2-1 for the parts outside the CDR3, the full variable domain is AAGVIQSPRHLIKEKRETATLKCYPIPRHDTVYWYQQGPGQDPQFLISFYEKMQSDKGSIPDRFSAQQFSDYHSELNMSSLELGDSALYFCASSFGTGLSSYNEQFFGPGTRLTVL.